The 26 T cell receptor beta chains listed next were all sequenced from one sample in a study of CD8+ T cells in alopecia areata. Once RNA had been extracted, it was reverse transcribed into cDNA to act as the sequencing template. Only in-frame clones appear in the TCRdb table, and some are missing; sequencing was by immunoSEQ multiplex PCR. The data show 120,000 or so clones, 61% seen once. Treatment given: oral pan-JAK inhibitor, 5-10 mg twice daily. The sequencing used CD4+ T cells sorted from blood, collected at week 4, from a patient treated with tofacitinib. The receptor set was obtained from a human donor with alopecia areata.

V usage is TRBV29-1 and J usage is TRBJ2-3, with 10 positions matching TRBD2. The CDR3 has 15 amino acids. Germline values: CDR1 SQVTM, CDR2 ANQGSEA. J was trimmed by 1 base and V by 6 bases; bases with no gene match: 7. CDR3 in amino acids: CSVTTGTSGTDTQYF. The CDR3 DNA reads TGCAGCGTCACGACCGGGACTAGCGGCACAGATACGCAGTATTTT.

The chain is built from TRBV30 and TRBJ1-1, with TRBD1 matching 7 bases. The germline V gene encodes CDR1 GTSNPN and CDR2 SVGIG (reference sequence). J gave up 6 bases and V 1 base, and 5 bases lay outside the gene matches. This CDR3 region has 13 residues. This chain's CDR3 is CAWSARDRAEAFF. The CDR3, as DNA: TGTGCCTGGAGTGCCCGGGACAGAGCTGAAGCTTTCTTT.

CDR3 amino acids: CASSPGRAGPVYTQYF. The CDR3 DNA follows: TGTGCCAGCAGCCCAGGGCGAGCGGGGCCGGTATATACGCAGTATTTT. The chain is built from TRBV7-2 and TRBJ2-3, with 7 bases fitting TRBD2. The J segment lost 7 bases and the V segment lost 5 bases, leaving 15 bases of the junction unmatched. This CDR3 has 16 amino acids. CDR1 is SGHTA, CDR2 FQGNSA, per germline.

This clone has only a few counts. The rearrangement links TRBV2 to TRBJ2-1; TRBD2 matches 8 bases. J lost 7 bases, V lost 2 bases, and 4 bases had no gene match. Germline CDR1 SNHLY, CDR2 FYNNEI. The CDR3 length is 14 residues. Here the CDR3 DNA reads TGTGCCAGCAGTGAACTAGCGGGTATGAATGAGCAGTTCTTC. Translated: CASSELAGMNEQFF.

This clone has more than one count but fewer than ten. V and J are TRBV27 and TRBJ2-5; D unresolved. The CDR3 spans 9 residues. The V and J ends lost 10 bases and 3 bases respectively, with 3 bases between them. The germline CDR1 and CDR2 sequences are MNHEY and SMNVEV (reference sequence). CDR3: CAIEETQYF. The CDR3 DNA follows: TGTGCCATCGAAGAGACCCAGTACTTC.

The J gene is TRBJ2-2, the V gene TRBV30; a weak D match, TRBD2 (5 bases). CDR3 length equals 14 residues. CDR1 is GTSNPN, CDR2 SVGIG, per germline (reference sequence). V was clipped by 0 bases and J by 4 bases, with 9 bases between them. The DNA of the CDR3 is TGTGCCTGGAGTGTGTTAGGGAGCACCGGGGAGCTGTTTTTT. Translating gives CAWSVLGSTGELFF.

This clone was seen a handful of times. The chain is built from TRBV4-2 and TRBJ1-4; D ambiguous. V lost 0 bases and J 11 bases, leaving 16 bases between the germline ends. Per the germline V gene, CDR1 is LGHNA and CDR2 is YNFKEQ. The CDR3 is 15 residues long. The CDR3 DNA follows: TGTGCCAGCAGCCAAGATCGGCCCGGGGTGGGGAAACTGTTTTTT. Amino acid sequence: CASSQDRPGVGKLFF.

This rearrangement joins TRBV28 to TRBJ1-2, with TRBD1 matching over 9 bases. The CDR3 spans 15 residues. V gave up 5 bases and J gave up 4 bases; unmatched junction bases: 8. Looked up from germline, CDR1 is MDHEN and CDR2 is SYDVKM. The CDR3 sequence is CASSPGTGRTYGYTF. CDR3 bases: TGTGCCAGCAGTCCCGGGACAGGGAGGACCTATGGCTACACCTTC.

This chain connects TRBV5-4 to TRBJ2-7; either TRBD1 or TRBD2 may supply D (5 bases each). The ends were cut back, 0 bases at V and 6 bases at J, with 13 bases in the middle. This CDR3 has 14 residues. Germline CDR1 and CDR2: SGHNT and YYREEE (reference sequence). This CDR3 is CASSLDSGSGEQYF. Written as DNA, the CDR3 is TGTGCCAGCAGCTTGGACTCAGGGAGCGGCGAGCAGTACTTC.

The chain combines TRBV18 with TRBJ2-3; tentatively, D is TRBD2 (6 bases). This CDR3 is 14 amino acids long. Trimming took 4 bases from V and 0 from J, leaving 8 bases between them. From germline, CDR1 is KGHSH and CDR2 LQKENI. The CDR3 spells CASSLGTSTDTQYF. The CDR3 coding sequence is TGTGCCAGCTCACTGGGGACTAGCACAGATACGCAGTATTTT.

The chain joins TRBV6-5 to TRBJ2-5; TRBD1 might be the D (6 bases). CDR3 size: 15 residues. CDR1 is MNHEY, CDR2 SVGAGI, per germline. Deletions cut 0 bases from V and 0 bases from J, with 8 bases between. CDR3 bases: TGTGCCAGCAGTTACTCGAGGGGGTACCAAGAGACCCAGTACTTC. Its protein is CASSYSRGYQETQYF.

The chain joins TRBV5-1 to TRBJ2-1; 7 bases align to TRBD2. This CDR3 contains 15 residues. Looked up from germline, CDR1 is SGHRS and CDR2 is YFSETQ. The junction had 9 bases not matched to a gene; V was cut back by 5 bases and J by 4 bases. CDR3 in amino acids: CASRPGASGYNEQFF. As DNA, the CDR3 is TGCGCCAGCAGACCCGGGGCTAGCGGTTACAATGAGCAGTTCTTC.

The genes are TRBV5-1 and TRBJ1-2, with 9 bases that match TRBD1. Germline-derived CDR1 and CDR2 are SGHRS and YFSETQ. The CDR3 runs 14 residues. Trimming cost V 1 base and J 6 bases; bases outside gene matches: 4. The CDR3 nucleotides read TGCGCCAGCAGCTTGCTGGGACAGGGTGATGGCTACACCTTC. Residues: CASSLLGQGDGYTF.

This sequence joins TRBV14 and TRBJ2-3; D might be TRBD2 (6 bases). The CDR3 loop spans 13 amino acids. From germline, CDR1 is SGHDN and CDR2 FVKESK. V was trimmed by 5 bases and J by 5 bases, leaving 11 bases between them. CDR3 amino acids: CASSIGGRDTQYF. CDR3 nucleotides: TGTGCCAGCAGCATCGGGGGTCGAGATACGCAGTATTTT.

This clone was detected a few times. CDR3: CASTGAGVPTDTQYF. CDR3 nucleotides: TGTGCCAGCACCGGGGCAGGAGTCCCCACAGATACGCAGTATTTT. The rearrangement links TRBV2 to TRBJ2-3; either TRBD1 or TRBD2 may supply D (5 bases each). Germline V CDR1 and CDR2: SNHLY, FYNNEI. This CDR3 spans 15 amino acids. Trimming stripped 7 bases from V and 2 bases from J, with 16 bases between.

The chain employs TRBV19 and TRBJ2-2; no definite D call. Trimming shortened V by 5 bases and J by 6 bases, and 7 bases separated the two germline ends. CDR1 LNHDA and CDR2 SQIVND come from the germline V gene (reference sequence). CDR3 size: 12 residues. DNA for the CDR3: TGTGCCAGTAGTCCCCAATCCGGGGAGCTGTTTTTT. Translating gives CASSPQSGELFF.

The rearrangement uses TRBV23-1 and TRBJ1-5; no reliable D call. TRBV23-1 is labeled an ORF, and its function is uncertain. The CDR3 is 10 amino acids. The V gene lost 10 bases and the J gene lost 3 bases, with 4 bases spanning the gap. CDR3 sequence reads: CANDNQPQHF. CDR3 in DNA: TGCGCCAACGACAATCAGCCCCAGCATTTT.

This clone was counted between two and nine times. The rearrangement joins TRBV19 to TRBJ2-3; 8 positions agree with TRBD2. The V gene end was trimmed by 3 bases and the J gene end by 2 bases; junction bases not matched to a gene: 4. This CDR3 is 15 amino acids long. Germline values: CDR1 LNHDA, CDR2 SQIVND (reference sequence). The CDR3 DNA follows: TGTGCCAGTAGTATGCAGCGGGAGACCACAGATACGCAGTATTTT. This translates into CASSMQRETTDTQYF. Supplemented by reference TRBV19 and TRBJ2-3, the full variable domain reads DGGITQSPKYLFRKEGQNVTLSCEQNLNHDAMYWYRQDPGQGLRLIYYSQIVNDFQKGDIAEGYSVSREKKESFPLTVTSAQKNPTAFYLCASSMQRETTDTQYFGPGTRLTVL.

This clone was detected once. The chain couples TRBV25-1 to TRBJ2-6; no clear D gene. V was shortened by 3 bases and J by 1 base, with 1 base between the two germline ends. Germline values: CDR1 MGHDK, CDR2 SYGVNS. This CDR3 spans 13 amino acids. The CDR3 DNA reads as TGTGCCAGCAGTGAGTCTGGGGCCAACGTCCTGACTTTC. This codes for CASSESGANVLTF.

This clone was seen a few times. V usage is TRBV6-5 and J usage is TRBJ2-7; 9 bases are shared with TRBD1. Germline CDR1 and CDR2: MNHEY and SVGAGI. This CDR3 has 14 residues. The J segment lost 4 bases and the V segment lost 7 bases, leaving 8 bases of the junction unmatched. The CDR3 is CASTKTGGAYEQYF. The DNA for the CDR3 is TGTGCCAGCACCAAGACAGGGGGGGCGTACGAGCAGTACTTC.

The chain joins TRBV15 to TRBJ1-2, with D unclear. Germline V gene data show CDR1 as LNHNV and CDR2 as YYDKDF (reference sequence). This CDR3 comprises 14 residues. Trimming removed 0 bases at V and 5 bases at J, with 10 bases between. The CDR3 DNA reads as TGTGCCACCAGCAGAGAGTGGGCGGTTTATGGCTACACCTTC. Protein: CATSREWAVYGYTF.

This clone was counted only a few times. This chain joins TRBV5-1 and TRBJ2-5; 9 bases agree with TRBD1. The CDR3 covers 15 residues. In germline, CDR1 is SGHRS, CDR2 YFSETQ. V was clipped by 3 bases and J by 5 bases; unmatched bases: 8. CDR3 loop: CASSSAGTGRETQYF. DNA of the CDR3: TGCGCCAGCAGCTCGGCCGGGACAGGGAGGGAGACCCAGTACTTC. Full variable domain (remainder filled in from reference TRBV5-1 and TRBJ2-5): KAGVTQTPRYLIKTRGQQVTLSCSPISGHRSVSWYQQTPGQGLQFLFEYFSETQRNKGNFPGRFSGRQFSNSRSEMNVSTLELGDSALYLCASSSAGTGRETQYFGPGTRLLVL.

The chain is built from TRBV11-2 and TRBJ2-7, with D possibly called TRBD1 or TRBD2 (5 bases each). Germline V gene lookup returns CDR1 SGHAT and CDR2 FQNNGV. V lost 10 bases and J lost 2, with 9 bases in between. The CDR3 is 11 residues long. CDR3 in DNA: TGTGCCACCGGGACCACCTACGAGCAGTACTTC. Translating it yields CATGTTYEQYF.

This clone was detected only a few times. V gene TRBV10-3 combines with J gene TRBJ2-5; 7 bases are shared with TRBD2. Looked up from germline, CDR1 is ENHRY and CDR2 is SYGVKD. Trimming took 5 bases from V and 5 from J; bases not matched to a gene: 11. The CDR3 runs to 15 residues. The CDR3: CAISSLSGPQETQYF. The CDR3 nucleotides read TGTGCCATCAGTTCACTTAGCGGGCCCCAGGAGACCCAGTACTTC.

The chain joins TRBV9 to TRBJ1-5; no clear D gene. Trimming stripped 0 bases from V and 4 bases from J, with 8 bases between. The CDR3 extends over 14 amino acids. Germline V gives CDR1 SGDLS, CDR2 YYNGEE. The CDR3: CASSVAGSNQPQHF. DNA of the CDR3: TGTGCCAGCAGCGTAGCCGGGTCAAATCAGCCCCAGCATTTT.

V and J are TRBV30 and TRBJ1-2; no firm D call. The CDR3 loop spans 13 amino acids. The ends were cut back, 0 bases at V and 2 bases at J, with 7 bases in the middle. Per the germline V gene, CDR1 is GTSNPN and CDR2 is SVGIG (reference sequence). The CDR3 reads CAWSVRENYGYTF. The CDR3 nucleotides are TGTGCCTGGAGTGTGAGGGAAAACTATGGCTACACCTTC.